The source of this T cell receptor beta chain is a study of blood T cell repertoires in COVID-19. The CDR3 is 14 residues long. With 8 bases clipped from V and 7 bases from J, the junction kept 6 bases outside the gene matches. The germline gives CDR1 MGHRA, CDR2 YSYEKL. Some clones are missing from TCRdb's copy, which holds only in-frame ones; the method was immunoSEQ multiplex PCR. Here the sample spans around 340,000 clones, approximately 90% being singletons. The chain is built from TRBV4-1 and TRBJ1-5; 12 bases match TRBD1. The origin of this receptor is a woman aged 55 to 70 with COVID-19, enrolled during active disease. Sequenced: peripheral blood. The CDR3 nucleotides are TGCGCCAGCGGCTCCGGGACAGGGGGCCAGCCCCAGCATTTT. Its protein product is CASGSGTGGQPQHF.